The clone carrying this T cell receptor (beta chain) was seen once. Its antigen is undetermined. The PCR made use of 60 Vbeta and 13 Jbeta primers. Profiling relied on immunoSEQ multiplex PCR, and the TCRdb table lists in-frame clones only, not all of them. The table shows 200,000 to 250,000 clones, with about 78% occurring only once. This record belongs to a study of cytomegalovirus exposure and HLA in healthy donors. Study overall: Among the approximately 430 donors who were genotyped, about 80% fell in the genetic ancestry cluster that is associated with self-reported Caucasian donors. The study's findings and limits: TCR beta sequences reportedly predicted the HLA-A and HLA-B alleles of most subjects accurately.

Deletions cut 3 bases from V and 7 bases from J, with 21 bases between. The CDR3 is made up of 15 amino acids. Germline V gene sequence: CDR1 GTSNPN, CDR2 SVGIG (reference sequence). The receptor's source is a woman aged 30 to 39 in good health and CMV-seronegative. Source material: PBMCs. The rearrangement joins TRBV30 to TRBJ1-2; possibly TRBD1 for D (6 bases). CDR3 amino acids: CAWSQQGGHPLGYTF. The CDR3 DNA sequence: TGTGCCTGGAGCCAACAAGGGGGACACCCTCTTGGCTACACCTTC.